This record concerns one T cell receptor beta chain sequence. How the authors handled the data: For nucleated cells, counts were estimated from reference gene primer amplification. The protocol was immunoSEQ multiplex PCR, while the TCRdb copy is restricted to in-frame clones and leaves out a portion. The DNA was the basis for D and trimming; V, J and clone size are from that table. The table has about 70,000 clones, about three quarters seen once. The entry originates in a study of blood T cell repertoires in COVID-19. In the study overall: Specimens from acute and convalescent COVID-19 originated in the United States, Italy and Spain. Sample material is recorded as cDNA or gDNA derived from T cells, B-cell-depleted T cells, or PBMCs.

Material for sequencing was peripheral blood. This TCR was recovered from a woman in her 70s with acute or convalescent COVID-19.

For the CDR3, the DNA is TGTGCCAGCAGCGATACGGGGGGTAGGACTGAAGCTTTCTTT. It specifies CASSDTGGRTEAFF. This chain links TRBV7-3 with TRBJ1-1, with a tentative D call TRBD1 (5 bases). The CDR3 has 14 amino acids. Trimming removed 5 bases from V and 5 bases from J, with 15 bases in between. Germline CDR1 reads SGHTA; CDR2 reads FQGTGA.